The entry that follows covers one TCR beta chain sequence. The antigen remains undetermined. This entry comes from a study of tumor-infiltrating lymphocytes in primary liver carcinoma. About the study: Patients included men and women of 30 to 69 years. The neoplasms were of stage T1-T3 N0M0, with dimensions of roughly 4.2 to 10 cm across. Study results and caveats: The study found only about 8-25% of top clones in all five tumor regions.

Per germline, CDR1 MNHNS and CDR2 SASEGT. This CDR3 is built from 15 residues. The J segment lost 2 bases and the V segment lost 7 bases, leaving 11 bases of the junction unmatched. Investigators took RNA and DNA out together from 20-30 mg of unsorted bulk tissue. The investigators made TCR beta cDNA from 400 to 500 ng total RNA, using a constant-region primer. Each TCR beta library was derived from three nested multiplex PCR rounds that employed slightly modified ARM-PCR. Primers for the first two PCR rounds were TRBV1-TRBV30 forward primers and a C-beta reverse primer (around 10 cycles per round). TCRdb itself ran the multiplex PCR reads through MiXCR, one entry per CDR3 protein. The sample has around 40,000 distinct CDR3 sequences, around 70% seen once.

Sequenced input: liver tumor tissue from sampling region 2. Indicated subset: tumor region T2, inferior pole. V is TRBV6-1 and J is TRBJ2-7; 7 bases are shared with TRBD2. The source is a man aged 40-49 years with primary liver carcinoma and hepatitis B virus infection. CDR3 bases: TGTGCCAGCACACTGGAGGGACGGGGGGCCTACGAGCAGTACTTC. It specifies CASTLEGRGAYEQYF.